Listed below are T cell receptor beta chains from one sample, sequenced in a study of blood T cell repertoires in COVID-19. Sequencing was performed with immunoSEQ multiplex PCR; in TCRdb, only in-frame clones are kept and a portion is missing. The data contain more than 250,000 clones, nearly 90% of them seen just once; the ten biggest clones take up approximately 5%. The specimen sequenced was PBMCs or T cells enriched from blood (not recorded which). All receptors derive from a woman aged 25-40 years who had recovered from COVID-19. Both conserved end residues are part of each CDR3. D genes are given only for firm matches. Expanded clones get a size class; other rows say once, few or many, or leave the size out.

v_gene	d_gene	len	abundance	j_gene	CDR3nt	CDR3aa
TRBV29-1	NA	14	NA	TRBJ1-2	TGCAGCGTTGAAGCGCGGCAGAGGGAAGGTGGCTACACCTTC	CSVEARQREGGYTF
TRBV7-9	NA	15	NA	TRBJ1-5	TGTGCCAGCAGGCGCCAGCGTAATAGCAATCAGCCCCAGCATTTT	CASRRQRNSNQPQHF
TRBV5-1	NA	11	NA	TRBJ2-5	TGCGCCAGCGGCAGGCCAGAGACCCAGTACTTC	CASGRPETQYF
TRBV19	TRBD2	16	NA	TRBJ2-3	TGTGCCAGTAGCCGGCTTTTGCTAGCGGACACAGATACGCAGTATTTT	CASSRLLLADTDTQYF
TRBV11-3	TRBD2	13	NA	TRBJ2-1	TGTGCCAGCAGCATAGGGACTAGCAATGAGCAGTTCTTC	CASSIGTSNEQFF
TRBV4-1	NA	12	NA	TRBJ1-5	TGCGCCAGCAGCGAGACAAATCAGCCCCAGCATTTT	CASSETNQPQHF
TRBV20-1	NA	12	NA	TRBJ2-1	TGCAGTGCTAGTCCCCGTGGGCATGAGCAGTTCTTC	CSASPRGHEQFF
TRBV12-3/TRBV12-4	TRBD1	13	NA	TRBJ2-7	TGTGCCAGCAGCCGGACAGGGGGCTACGAGCAGTACTTC	CASSRTGGYEQYF
TRBV5-6	TRBD1	14	NA	TRBJ1-2	TGTGCCACGGGGGACAGGGGCCCGCAGGCTGGCTACACCTTC	CATGDRGPQAGYTF
TRBV5-5	NA	15	once	TRBJ1-5	TGTGCCAGCAGCTTTGTTGGGGGCCTCGGGCAGCCCCAGCATTTT	CASSFVGGLGQPQHF
TRBV7-8	NA	11	NA	TRBJ2-1	TGTGCCAGCAGCTTAGACAACGAGCAGTTCTTC	CASSLDNEQFF
TRBV12-5	NA	11	NA	TRBJ1-1	TGTGCTAGTGGTTTGGACAGGGAAGCTTTCTTT	CASGLDREAFF
TRBV9	TRBD1	16	NA	TRBJ1-3	TGTGCCAGCAGCGTACGCGGGGACAGGGGGGAGGACACCATATATTTT	CASSVRGDRGEDTIYF
TRBV7-2	TRBD1	16	NA	TRBJ1-2	TGTGCCAGCAGGGAAGGGCAGGGGGCTGGTAACTATGGCTACACCTTC	CASREGQGAGNYGYTF
TRBV6-1	NA	15	NA	TRBJ2-3	TGTGCCAGCAGTGAACCCGGAGAGGGCACAGATACGCAGTATTTT	CASSEPGEGTDTQYF
TRBV27	TRBD1	15	once	TRBJ1-6	TGTGCCAGCAGTTTCGGGACAGGCCGTAATTCACCCCTCCACTTT	CASSFGTGRNSPLHF
TRBV4-2	NA	18	NA	TRBJ1-6	TGTGCCAGCAGCCAAGGAGGAGTGTTCAGCGACTATAATTCACCCCTCCACTTT	CASSQGGVFSDYNSPLHF